What follows is one T cell receptor beta chain and its context. Its ends do not fully match the called genes, so a read error is possible. TCRdb re-analysed the PCR reads in MiXCR, keeping a single row per CDR3 protein. This sample carries 9,500 to 15,000 distinct CDR3 sequences, roughly 54% of them seen once, and the ten largest clones take roughly 30%. The CDR3 loop spans 13 amino acids. Germline values: CDR1 SGHVT, CDR2 SQSDAQ. The data stem from a study of tumor-infiltrating lymphocytes in oesophageal squamous cell carcinoma. This chain joins TRBV7-4 and TRBJ1-1; 8 bases fit TRBD1. The material sequenced was esophageal tumor tissue. The receptor was isolated from a female donor with esophageal squamous cell carcinoma. The CDR3 coding sequence is TGTGCCAGCAGTTTAGACAGGGGCACTGAAGCTTTTTTT. This sequence encodes CASSLDRGTEAFF.